This T cell receptor (beta chain) was observed in a study of T cells in Graves' hyperthyroidism and ophthalmopathy. J gave up 10 bases and V 4 bases, and 9 bases lay outside the gene matches. The length of the CDR3 is 15 residues. Germline CDR1 SGHDN, CDR2 FVKESK. Newly diagnosed patients aged 18 to 65 had hyperthyroidism of under 2 months' duration. Researchers barred patients who had uncontrolled infection, other autoimmune disease, pregnancy or lactation. Clinical symptoms, serum thyroxine and TRAb, thyroid ultrasound and orbital computed tomography were used for the diagnoses. Amplified regions were TCR beta CDR3 sequences from RNA transcripts. An initial round of RT-PCR targeting the TCR CDR3 relied on the HTBI primer set. MiXCR was run by TCRdb on the multiplex PCR reads, yielding one entry per CDR3 protein. Of around 540,000 distinct CDR3 sequences in the sample, around 45% were seen once.

Sequencing was performed on peripheral blood or thyroid tissue (not recorded which). The clonotype comes from a woman younger than 30 with Graves' hyperthyroidism. The chain couples TRBV14 to TRBJ1-4; 10 bases agree with TRBD1. CDR3: CASSPRDRGFGKLFF. CDR3 DNA: TGTGCCAGCAGCCCCCGGGACAGGGGATTTGGAAAACTGTTTTTT.